The 28 T cell receptor beta chains given below trace back to one sample, sequenced in a study of memory CD4+ T cells and cytomegalovirus serostatus. The sort gate was single viable CD3+CD4+CD8-CD45RO+ cells for memory CD4+ T cells. TCRdb keeps only in-frame clones here, not all; method: immunoSEQ multiplex PCR. The table has tens of thousands of clones, around 76% seen once. The sequenced material came from memory CD4+ T cells from blood. The receptors originated from an adult in good health and CMV-seropositive.

This chain joins TRBV5-4 and TRBJ2-2; TRBD2 matches 8 bases. The V segment lost 3 bases and the J segment 4 bases; nucleotides outside the gene matches: 2. The CDR3 loop spans 14 amino acids. CDR1 and CDR2 (germline): SGHNT, YYREEE (reference sequence). The CDR3 nucleotides read TGTGCCAGCAGCTCACTAGCGGCCACCGGGGAGCTGTTTTTT. Translated, it gives CASSSLAATGELFF.

This clone was counted a few times. The V and J genes are TRBV7-8 and TRBJ1-4; the D gene is possibly TRBD1 (5 bases). V was trimmed by 1 base and J by 8 bases, leaving 17 bases between them. Germline assignment: CDR1 SGHVS and CDR2 FQNEAQ. The CDR3 is 16 amino acids. The CDR3 is CASSLGWRRGGEKLFF. DNA for the CDR3: TGTGCCAGCAGCTTAGGGTGGCGGAGGGGTGGCGAAAAACTGTTTTTT.

By proportion, this clone is medium-sized (0.01 to 0.1%). The chain joins TRBV5-5 to TRBJ1-2; a weak D match, TRBD1 (5 bases). CDR1 and CDR2 (germline): SGHKS, YYEKEE (reference sequence). The CDR3 is made up of 14 amino acids. The V end was cut by 6 bases, the J end by 1 base, with 13 bases between. CDR3 loop: CASTTRGVNYGYTF. CDR3 coding DNA: TGTGCCAGCACCACGAGAGGGGTTAACTATGGCTACACCTTC.

The J gene is TRBJ2-5, the V gene TRBV11-3; 8 bases fit TRBD1. The CDR3 spans 16 residues. CDR1 is SGHNT, CDR2 YENEEA, per germline. V was pared by 5 bases and J by 1 base, with 9 bases of the junction left unmatched. CDR3 in amino acids: CASSLGQGGSQETQYF. The CDR3 DNA follows: TGTGCCAGCAGCCTCGGACAGGGAGGTAGCCAAGAGACCCAGTACTTC.

This chain links TRBV10-1 with TRBJ1-2; 8 bases align to TRBD1. Germline CDR1 and CDR2: WNHNN and SYGVQD (reference sequence). This CDR3 region has 14 residues. V gave up 11 bases and J gave up 1 base; unmatched junction bases: 9. Here the CDR3 DNA reads TGCGCCGGAGGACAGGGAACGTATAACTATGGCTACACCTTC. The encoded protein is CAGGQGTYNYGYTF.

V usage is TRBV28 and J usage is TRBJ1-2; no reliable D call. The CDR3 loop spans 12 amino acids. The germline V and J ends were trimmed by 5 bases and 4 bases, with 8 bases remaining between them. CDR1 and CDR2 from the germline V gene are MDHEN and SYDVKM. The CDR3 sequence: CASSRAGYGYTF. The DNA for the CDR3 is TGTGCCAGCAGTAGGGCGGGCTATGGCTACACCTTC.

DNA of the CDR3: TGTGCCAGCAGCCAAGAACCTGCGGGGGGAGCTGGAAATGAGCAGTTCTTC. It translates to CASSQEPAGGAGNEQFF. The chain recombines TRBV4-2 with TRBJ2-1; TRBD2 matches at 8 bases. This CDR3 has 17 amino acids. Germline V gives CDR1 LGHNA, CDR2 YNFKEQ. The V segment lost 0 bases and the J segment 7 bases; nucleotides outside the gene matches: 11.

V is TRBV4-2 and J is TRBJ1-5; D not resolved. Germline loops: CDR1 LGHNA, CDR2 YNFKEQ. V lost 1 base and J 5 bases, leaving 6 bases between the germline ends. The CDR3 extends over 13 amino acids. CDR3 nucleotide sequence: TGTGCCAGCAGCCAAGGTAGGGATCAGCCCCAGCATTTT. It specifies CASSQGRDQPQHF.

This clone was counted between two and nine times. The J gene is TRBJ1-1, the V gene TRBV4-3; D gene ambiguous. CDR3 length: 14 residues. Per the germline V gene, CDR1 is LGHNA and CDR2 is YSLEER. Trimming shortened V by 0 bases and J by 1 base, and 6 bases separated the two germline ends. The CDR3 DNA reads TGCGCCAGCAGCCAAGATGGCACGAACACTGAAGCTTTCTTT. Translating gives CASSQDGTNTEAFF.

The chain joins TRBV2 to TRBJ1-2, with 12 bases fitting TRBD1. V was pared by 6 bases and J by 6 bases, with 11 bases of the junction left unmatched. This CDR3 is built from 16 residues. Germline assignment: CDR1 SNHLY and CDR2 FYNNEI. CDR3 in DNA: TGTGCCAGCAGGCCAGAAAGAGGGACAGGGGGCCATGGCTACACCTTC. Protein sequence: CASRPERGTGGHGYTF.

The chain is built from TRBV5-1 and TRBJ2-5; either TRBD1 or TRBD2 may supply D (6 bases each). Looked up from germline, CDR1 is SGHRS and CDR2 is YFSETQ. V was shortened by 1 base and J by 4 bases, with 11 bases between the two germline ends. The CDR3 spans 14 residues. The CDR3 loop reads CASSLTGGGETQYF. As DNA, the CDR3 is TGCGCCAGCAGCTTGACTGGAGGGGGAGAGACCCAGTACTTC.

The chain is built from TRBV28 and TRBJ2-7; D not certain. The V gene lost 2 bases and the J gene lost 7 bases, with 6 bases spanning the gap. Per the germline V gene, CDR1 is MDHEN and CDR2 is SYDVKM. The CDR3 runs to 11 residues. CDR3 residues: CASSLNSEQYF. The CDR3, as DNA: TGTGCCAGCAGTTTAAACTCAGAGCAGTACTTC.

The chain employs TRBV7-3 and TRBJ1-1, with D maybe TRBD1 (5 bases). Germline CDR1 is SGHTA and CDR2 is FQGTGA. The length of the CDR3 is 13 residues. Trimming cost V 5 bases and J 1 base, with 8 bases left between them. The DNA of the CDR3 is TGTGCCAGCAGCACAGGACCGAACACTGAAGCTTTCTTT. It is translated as CASSTGPNTEAFF.

The rearrangement links TRBV6-5 to TRBJ1-1; 7 bases map to TRBD1. Germline V gene data show CDR1 as MNHEY and CDR2 as SVGAGI. The CDR3 is made up of 12 amino acids. Trimming removed 9 bases from V and 4 bases from J; junction bases left unmatched: 5. The CDR3 nucleotides are TGTGCCAGTCAGGGGGGTTTCACTGAAGCTTTCTTT. Encoded protein: CASQGGFTEAFF.

For the CDR3, the DNA is TGTGCCAGTAGTCTCTTCCCGGGACAGGGGAACTATGGCTACACCTTC. Protein sequence: CASSLFPGQGNYGYTF. The chain has TRBV19 and TRBJ1-2, with 10 positions matching TRBD1. The CDR3 sequence is 16 residues long. In germline, CDR1 is LNHDA, CDR2 SQIVND (reference sequence). With V trimmed by 5 bases and J by 2 bases, 8 bases remained unmatched. Variable domain in full (rest from reference TRBV19 and TRBJ1-2): DGGITQSPKYLFRKEGQNVTLSCEQNLNHDAMYWYRQDPGQGLRLIYYSQIVNDFQKGDIAEGYSVSREKKESFPLTVTSAQKNPTAFYLCASSLFPGQGNYGYTFGSGTRLTVV.

V gene TRBV5-1 combines with J gene TRBJ1-3; 9 bases align to TRBD1. V lost 0 bases, J lost 8 bases, and 9 bases stayed unmatched. Per germline, CDR1 SGHRS and CDR2 YFSETQ. CDR3 length: 16 residues. The CDR3 DNA sequence: TGCGCCAGCAGCTTGGGATGGACAGGGGCCGGGGACACCATATATTTT. Translated, it gives CASSLGWTGAGDTIYF.

The chain carries TRBV21-1 and TRBJ2-3; the table assigns TRBD1, which was not confirmed against the DNA. TRBV21-1 is a listed pseudogene. CDR3 length: 14 amino acids. The CDR3 DNA is TGTGCCAGCTTCCAAGGGGGAGGCACAGATACGCAGTATTTT. Translation: CASFQGGGTDTQYF.

The chain recombines TRBV7-9 with TRBJ1-1; possibly TRBD1 for D (6 bases). Per the germline V gene, CDR1 is SEHNR and CDR2 is FQNEAQ (reference sequence). This CDR3 contains 18 residues. V lost 0 bases to trimming and J lost 4 bases, with 21 bases between them. CDR3 protein: CASSLARQGLNLPTEAFF. CDR3 DNA: TGTGCCAGCAGCTTAGCGAGGCAGGGGCTAAATCTACCCACTGAAGCTTTCTTT.

This clone was detected only once. The chain is built from TRBV4-2 and TRBJ2-1; 9 nucleotides agree with TRBD2. The CDR3 length is 17 residues. Germline V lookup: CDR1 LGHNA, CDR2 YNFKEQ. V trimming: 0 bases; J trimming: 8 bases; junction bases outside the gene matches: 11. CDR3 region: CASSQDLGLASGDEQFF. The CDR3 coding sequence is TGTGCCAGCAGCCAAGATTTGGGACTAGCATCGGGCGATGAGCAGTTCTTC.

V gene TRBV4-3 combines with J gene TRBJ2-2; 7 bases line up with TRBD1. The CDR3 spans 19 residues. CDR1 and CDR2 (germline): LGHNA, YSLEER. Unmatched junction bases numbered 10, after V lost 0 bases and J lost 0 bases. The CDR3 sequence is CASSQDTEYGTANTGELFF. The DNA of the CDR3 is TGCGCCAGCAGCCAAGATACGGAATACGGGACAGCGAACACCGGGGAGCTGTTTTTT.

The gene calls are TRBV27 and TRBJ2-7; TRBD1 matches at 9 bases. This CDR3 has 15 residues. The germline CDR1 and CDR2 sequences are MNHEY and SMNVEV (reference sequence). V shed 4 bases, J shed 4 bases, and the junction held 8 bases outside the gene matches. CDR3 DNA sequence: TGTGCCAGCAGTTCCACTGGGACAGGGAGGTACGAGCAGTACTTC. As protein: CASSSTGTGRYEQYF.

This rearrangement joins TRBV6-1 to TRBJ1-1; 8 nucleotides agree with TRBD1. The germline V gene encodes CDR1 MNHNS and CDR2 SASEGT. After removal of 6 bases from V and 6 bases from J, the junction contained 6 bases not matched to a gene. This CDR3 is built from 13 residues. CDR3 loop: CASSATGDSEAFF. The DNA for the CDR3 is TGTGCCAGCAGCGCGACAGGGGATTCTGAAGCTTTCTTT.

The gene calls are TRBV7-7 and TRBJ2-3, with D tentatively TRBD2 (5 bases). The CDR3 loop spans 14 amino acids. Trimming took 4 bases from V and 3 from J, leaving 11 bases between them. CDR1 and CDR2 from the germline V gene are SSHAT and FNYEAQ (reference sequence). The CDR3 DNA reads TGTGCCAGCAGCTCGTTACTAGATACAGATACGCAGTATTTT. Translating gives CASSSLLDTDTQYF.

The chain uses TRBV6-1 and TRBJ2-7; weak D call: TRBD1 (7 bases). The CDR3 is 14 residues long. V shed 9 bases and J shed 2 bases, with 17 bases lying between them. Germline CDR1 is MNHNS and CDR2 is SASEGT. The CDR3 region is CASDRDGGPYEQYF. CDR3 coding DNA: TGTGCCAGTGACAGGGATGGGGGGCCCTACGAGCAGTACTTC.

The V call is TRBV13, the J call TRBJ2-7; D gene uncertain. Germline V gives CDR1 PRHDT, CDR2 FYEKMQ (reference sequence). This CDR3 region has 17 residues. V lost 2 bases to trimming and J lost 0 bases, with 17 bases between them. The CDR3 nucleotides read TGTGCCAGCAGCTTATTAGGCGTTACCGCTAACTCCTACGAGCAGTACTTC. This codes for CASSLLGVTANSYEQYF.

V gene TRBV30 combines with J gene TRBJ1-2; maybe TRBD1 (5 bases). Trimming shortened V by 1 base and J by 1 base, and 16 bases separated the two germline ends. The CDR3 is made up of 16 amino acids. CDR1 is GTSNPN, CDR2 SVGIG, per germline (reference sequence). The CDR3 nucleotides are TGTGCCTGGAGTGGGCGCCAGGGATGGGATAACTATGGCTACACCTTC. Translating it yields CAWSGRQGWDNYGYTF. Full variable domain (missing parts from reference TRBV30 and TRBJ1-2): SQTIHQWPATLVQPVGSPLSLECTVEGTSNPNLYWYRQAAGRGLQLLFYSVGIGQISSEVPQNLSASRPQDRQFILSSKKLLLSDSGFYLCAWSGRQGWDNYGYTFGSGTRLTVV.

The rearrangement uses TRBV28 and TRBJ1-1; D remains unclear. Trimming left V 2 bases short and J 2 bases short, with 6 bases between. Germline V gene data show CDR1 as MDHEN and CDR2 as SYDVKM. CDR3 size: 13 residues. The CDR3 region is CASSLGGNTEAFF. The CDR3 region has the DNA TGTGCCAGCAGTTTAGGAGGTAACACTGAAGCTTTCTTT.

The chain is built from TRBV7-2 and TRBJ1-5, with D perhaps TRBD1 (5 bases). Between the trimmed V and J ends, which lost 1 base and 5 bases, there was a span of 12 bases. This CDR3 has 15 amino acids. Looked up from germline, CDR1 is SGHTA and CDR2 is FQGNSA. The CDR3 nucleotides read TGTGCCAGCAGCTTAGGGTCCAGGGCGGATCAGCCCCAGCATTTT. Encoded protein: CASSLGSRADQPQHF.